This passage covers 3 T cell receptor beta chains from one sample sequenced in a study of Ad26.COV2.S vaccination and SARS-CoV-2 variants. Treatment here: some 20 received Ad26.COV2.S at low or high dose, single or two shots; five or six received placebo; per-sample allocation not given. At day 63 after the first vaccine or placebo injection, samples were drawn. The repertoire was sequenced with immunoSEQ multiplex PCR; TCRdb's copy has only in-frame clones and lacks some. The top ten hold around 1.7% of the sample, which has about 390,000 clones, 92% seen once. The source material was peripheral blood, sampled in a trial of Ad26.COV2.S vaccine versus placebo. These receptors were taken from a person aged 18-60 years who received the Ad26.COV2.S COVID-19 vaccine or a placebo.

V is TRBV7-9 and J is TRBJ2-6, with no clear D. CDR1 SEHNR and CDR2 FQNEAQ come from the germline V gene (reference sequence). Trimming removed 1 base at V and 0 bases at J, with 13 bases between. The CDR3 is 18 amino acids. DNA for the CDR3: TGTGCCAGCAGCTTAGTTTGGGCAGTAGACTCTGGGGCCAACGTCCTGACTTTC. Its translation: CASSLVWAVDSGANVLTF.

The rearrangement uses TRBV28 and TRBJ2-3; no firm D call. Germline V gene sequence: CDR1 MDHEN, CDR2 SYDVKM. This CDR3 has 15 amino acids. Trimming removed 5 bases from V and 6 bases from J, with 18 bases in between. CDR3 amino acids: CASSPTVRVADTQYF. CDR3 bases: TGTGCCAGCAGTCCCACGGTACGGGTGGCGGATACGCAGTATTTT. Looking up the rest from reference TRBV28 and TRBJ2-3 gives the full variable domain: DVKVTQSSRYLVKRTGEKVFLECVQDMDHENMFWYRQDPGLGLRLIYFSYDVKMKEKGDIPEGYSVSREKKERFSLILESASTNQTSMYLCASSPTVRVADTQYFGPGTRLTVL.

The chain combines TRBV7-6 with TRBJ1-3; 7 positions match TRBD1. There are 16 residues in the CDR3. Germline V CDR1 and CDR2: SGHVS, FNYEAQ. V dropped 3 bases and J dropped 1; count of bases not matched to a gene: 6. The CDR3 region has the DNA TGTGCCAGCAGCTTTAGTGACAGGGCTTCTGGAAACACCATATATTTT. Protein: CASSFSDRASGNTIYF.